Listed below are T cell receptor beta chains from one sample, sequenced in a study of post-analysis software for immune sequencing data. TCRdb reprocessed the PCR reads via MiXCR and lists one record per CDR3 protein. Of 800,000 to 950,000 distinct CDR3 sequences in the sample, about 53% were seen once. The specimen sequenced was blood. These receptors came from a girl aged 5-17 years with multiple sclerosis. The CDR3 runs from the conserved cysteine through the conserved F or W. The D gene is left open where the match is weak. A clone size is listed for some rows: how often the clone was seen (once, few, many), or a class if it is expanded.

v_call: TRBV29-1; j_call: TRBJ2-5; d_call: -; clone_size: few; cdr3_aa: CSVEDEQTQYF; cdr3_nt: TGCAGCGTTGAAGACGAGCAGACCCAGTACTTC
v_call: TRBV5-1; j_call: TRBJ2-7; d_call: TRBD2; clone_size: -; cdr3_aa: CASMPGGLAGNYEQYF; cdr3_nt: TGCGCCAGCATGCCTGGAGGACTAGCGGGCAACTACGAGCAGTACTTC
v_call: TRBV5-4; j_call: TRBJ2-3; d_call: -; clone_size: -; cdr3_aa: CASTRRGSHTDTQYF; cdr3_nt: TGTGCCAGCACCCGCCGGGGGTCCCACACAGATACGCAGTATTTT
v_call: TRBV6-1; j_call: TRBJ2-7; d_call: TRBD1; clone_size: -; cdr3_aa: CASSEQTGKYEQYF; cdr3_nt: TGTGCCAGCAGTGAACAGACAGGGAAATACGAGCAGTACTTC
v_call: TRBV4-1; j_call: TRBJ1-2; d_call: -; clone_size: -; cdr3_aa: CASSQQEQAVYGYTF; cdr3_nt: TGCGCCAGCAGCCAACAAGAACAGGCGGTCTATGGCTACACCTTC
v_call: TRBV20-1; j_call: TRBJ2-7; d_call: -; clone_size: -; cdr3_aa: CSASAARIYEQYF; cdr3_nt: TGCAGTGCCTCCGCGGCCAGAATCTACGAGCAGTACTTC
v_call: TRBV9; j_call: TRBJ2-1; d_call: -; clone_size: -; cdr3_aa: CASSVEAAPSSYNEQFF; cdr3_nt: TGTGCCAGCAGCGTAGAGGCAGCTCCGAGCTCCTACAATGAGCAGTTCTTC
v_call: TRBV20-1; j_call: TRBJ1-2; d_call: TRBD1; clone_size: -; cdr3_aa: CSARDLSGQGTQGAYGYTF; cdr3_nt: TGCAGTGCTAGAGATCTATCGGGACAGGGAACTCAAGGGGCCTATGGCTACACCTTC
v_call: TRBV12-3/TRBV12-4; j_call: TRBJ2-6; d_call: -; clone_size: few; cdr3_aa: CASSFVSSGANVLTF; cdr3_nt: TGTGCCAGCAGTTTTGTTAGCTCTGGGGCCAACGTCCTGACTTTC
v_call: TRBV15; j_call: TRBJ2-7; d_call: -; clone_size: few; cdr3_aa: CATSARWGYEQYF; cdr3_nt: TGTGCCACCAGCGCCCGATGGGGTTACGAGCAGTACTTC
v_call: TRBV12-3/TRBV12-4; j_call: TRBJ1-1; d_call: -; clone_size: -; cdr3_aa: CASSPTRPSQPNHEAFF; cdr3_nt: TGTGCCAGCAGTCCCACCCGTCCCAGTCAGCCGAACCATGAAGCTTTCTTT
v_call: TRBV25-1; j_call: TRBJ2-4; d_call: -; clone_size: -; cdr3_aa: CASSPRERAKNIQYF; cdr3_nt: TGTGCCAGCAGTCCCAGGGAGAGAGCCAAAAACATTCAGTACTTC
v_call: TRBV7-9; j_call: TRBJ1-2; d_call: -; clone_size: -; cdr3_aa: CASSSRGTNYGYTF; cdr3_nt: TGTGCCAGCAGCTCGCGGGGCACCAACTATGGCTACACCTTC
v_call: TRBV4-1; j_call: TRBJ2-7; d_call: -; clone_size: -; cdr3_aa: CASSQDLPWTEISYEQYF; cdr3_nt: TGCGCCAGCAGCCAGGATCTCCCATGGACAGAAATCTCCTACGAGCAGTACTTC
v_call: TRBV12-3/TRBV12-4; j_call: TRBJ2-3; d_call: -; clone_size: -; cdr3_aa: CASRHHTDTQYF; cdr3_nt: TGTGCCAGCCGCCACCACACAGATACGCAGTATTTT
v_call: TRBV4-1; j_call: TRBJ1-5; d_call: -; clone_size: -; cdr3_aa: CASRTVQGKKDNQPQHF; cdr3_nt: TGCGCCAGCAGGACAGTACAGGGAAAAAAAGACAATCAGCCCCAGCATTTT
v_call: TRBV4-1; j_call: TRBJ2-1; d_call: -; clone_size: many; cdr3_aa: CASSQDPTGGNEQFF; cdr3_nt: TGCGCCAGCAGCCAAGACCCGACCGGGGGAAATGAGCAGTTCTTC